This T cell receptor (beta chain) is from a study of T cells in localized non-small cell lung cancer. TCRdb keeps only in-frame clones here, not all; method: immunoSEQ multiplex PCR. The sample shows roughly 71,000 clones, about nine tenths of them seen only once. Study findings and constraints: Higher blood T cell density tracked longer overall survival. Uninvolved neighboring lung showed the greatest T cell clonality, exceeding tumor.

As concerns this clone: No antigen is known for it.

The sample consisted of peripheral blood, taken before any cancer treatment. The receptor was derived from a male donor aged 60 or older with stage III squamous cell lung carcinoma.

CDR3 nucleotides: TGTGCCAGCAGCCGCCGGACAGGGCATTCACCCCTCCACTTT. Amino acid sequence: CASSRRTGHSPLHF. The rearrangement links TRBV7-9 to TRBJ1-6, with 8 bases aligning to TRBD1. V lost 5 bases and J lost 8; bases outside the gene matches: 5. The V gene's germline CDR1 is SEHNR and CDR2 FQNEAQ (reference sequence). The CDR3 spans 14 residues.